This paragraph reports one TCR beta chain. CDR3 size: 16 residues. Trimming took 4 bases from V and 4 from J, leaving 16 bases between them. Germline loops: CDR1 MNHNS, CDR2 SASEGT. This entry comes from a study of blood T cell repertoires in COVID-19. As for the study in general: Whether acute or convalescent, the COVID-19 samples came from the United States, Italy and Spain. T cells, B-cell-depleted T cells, or PBMCs supplied cDNA or gDNA.

As originally analysed: Reference gene primers were amplified, and this amplification served to estimate nucleated cell counts. The method was immunoSEQ multiplex PCR; TCRdb's version includes in-frame clones alone and lacks a portion of them. V, J and clone size are taken as reported in that table, and D and trimming were inferred from the DNA itself. This table has 65,000 or so clones, roughly 87% appearing once. The sample was peripheral blood. The chain recombines TRBV6-1 with TRBJ1-4; TRBD1 is a possible D gene (6 bases). The sequence derives from a human donor with acute or convalescent COVID-19. The donor label of this sample is uncertain. The CDR3 DNA reads TGTGCCAGCAGTGGAAGACTTCACAGGGATAATGAAAAACTGTTTTTT. It specifies CASSGRLHRDNEKLFF.